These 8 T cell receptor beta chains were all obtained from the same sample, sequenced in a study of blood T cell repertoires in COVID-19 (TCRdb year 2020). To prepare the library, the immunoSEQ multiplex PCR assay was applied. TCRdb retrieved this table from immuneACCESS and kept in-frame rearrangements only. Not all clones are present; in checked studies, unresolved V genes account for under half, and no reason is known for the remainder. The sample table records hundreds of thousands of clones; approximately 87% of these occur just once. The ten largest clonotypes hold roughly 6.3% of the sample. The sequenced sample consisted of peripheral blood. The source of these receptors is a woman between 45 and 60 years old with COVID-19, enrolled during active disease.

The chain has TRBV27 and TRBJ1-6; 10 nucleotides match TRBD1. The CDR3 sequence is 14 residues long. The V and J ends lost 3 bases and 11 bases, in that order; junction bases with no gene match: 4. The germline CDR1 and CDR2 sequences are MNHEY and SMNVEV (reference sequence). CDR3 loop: CASSLGQGMTPLHF. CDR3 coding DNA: TGTGCCAGCAGTTTGGGACAGGGGATGACACCCCTCCACTTT.

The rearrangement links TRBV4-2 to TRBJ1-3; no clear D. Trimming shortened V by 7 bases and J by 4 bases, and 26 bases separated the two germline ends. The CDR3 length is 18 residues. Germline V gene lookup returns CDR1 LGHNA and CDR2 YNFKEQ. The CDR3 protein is CASKSEAWRPRAGNTIYF. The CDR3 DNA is TGTGCCAGCAAAAGTGAGGCATGGAGACCCCGAGCAGGAAACACCATATATTTT.

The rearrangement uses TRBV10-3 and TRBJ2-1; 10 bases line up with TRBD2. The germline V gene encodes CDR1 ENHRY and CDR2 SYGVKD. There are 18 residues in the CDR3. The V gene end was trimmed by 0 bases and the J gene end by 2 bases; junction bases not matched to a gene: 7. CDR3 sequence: CAISESPTSGLAYNEQFF. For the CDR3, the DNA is TGTGCCATCAGTGAGTCCCCGACTAGCGGGCTGGCCTACAATGAGCAGTTCTTC.

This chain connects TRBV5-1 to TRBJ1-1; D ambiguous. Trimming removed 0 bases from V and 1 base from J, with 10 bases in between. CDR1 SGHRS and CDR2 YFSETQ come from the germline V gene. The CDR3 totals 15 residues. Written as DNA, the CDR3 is TGCGCCAGCAGCTTGGGCGACTTACCGAACACTGAAGCTTTCTTT. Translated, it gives CASSLGDLPNTEAFF.

The CDR3 loop is CASSLASGRAVDTGELFF. The CDR3 DNA sequence: TGTGCCAGCAGCTTAGCCAGCGGGAGGGCCGTCGACACCGGGGAGCTGTTTTTT. This chain links TRBV7-2 with TRBJ2-2; 10 bases fit TRBD2. The trim removed 0 bases at V and 3 bases at J, leaving 7 bases unmatched. Germline V lookup: CDR1 SGHTA, CDR2 FQGNSA. The CDR3 contains 18 residues.

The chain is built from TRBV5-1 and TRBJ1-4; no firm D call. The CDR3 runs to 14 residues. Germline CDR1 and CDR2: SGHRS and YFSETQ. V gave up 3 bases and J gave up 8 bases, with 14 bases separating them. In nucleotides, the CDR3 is TGCGCCAGCAGCTCGGGCCCGGGAGGGGAAAAACTGTTTTTT. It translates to CASSSGPGGEKLFF.

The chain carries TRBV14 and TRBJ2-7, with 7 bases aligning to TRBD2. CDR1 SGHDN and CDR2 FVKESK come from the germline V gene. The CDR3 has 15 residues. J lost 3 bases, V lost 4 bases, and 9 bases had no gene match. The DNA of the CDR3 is TGTGCCAGCAGCCCGCTCGGACTAGGACTCTACGAGCAGTACTTC. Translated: CASSPLGLGLYEQYF.

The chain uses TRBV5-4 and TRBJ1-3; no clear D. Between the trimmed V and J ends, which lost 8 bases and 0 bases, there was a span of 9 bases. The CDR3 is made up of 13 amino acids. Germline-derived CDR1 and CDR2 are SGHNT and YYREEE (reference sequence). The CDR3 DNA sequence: TGTGCCAGTAAACTATACTCTGGAAACACCATATATTTT. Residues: CASKLYSGNTIYF.